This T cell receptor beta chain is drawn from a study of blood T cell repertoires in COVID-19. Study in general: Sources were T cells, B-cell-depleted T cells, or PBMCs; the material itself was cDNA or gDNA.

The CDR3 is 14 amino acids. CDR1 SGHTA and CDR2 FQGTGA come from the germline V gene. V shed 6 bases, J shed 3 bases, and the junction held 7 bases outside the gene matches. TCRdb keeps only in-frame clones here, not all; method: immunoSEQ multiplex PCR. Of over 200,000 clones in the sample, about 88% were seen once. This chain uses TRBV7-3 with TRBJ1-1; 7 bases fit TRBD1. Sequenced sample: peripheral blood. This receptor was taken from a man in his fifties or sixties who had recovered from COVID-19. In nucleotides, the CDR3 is TGTGCCAGCAGGAGACAGGGTTCGGACACTGAAGCTTTCTTT. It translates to CASRRQGSDTEAFF.